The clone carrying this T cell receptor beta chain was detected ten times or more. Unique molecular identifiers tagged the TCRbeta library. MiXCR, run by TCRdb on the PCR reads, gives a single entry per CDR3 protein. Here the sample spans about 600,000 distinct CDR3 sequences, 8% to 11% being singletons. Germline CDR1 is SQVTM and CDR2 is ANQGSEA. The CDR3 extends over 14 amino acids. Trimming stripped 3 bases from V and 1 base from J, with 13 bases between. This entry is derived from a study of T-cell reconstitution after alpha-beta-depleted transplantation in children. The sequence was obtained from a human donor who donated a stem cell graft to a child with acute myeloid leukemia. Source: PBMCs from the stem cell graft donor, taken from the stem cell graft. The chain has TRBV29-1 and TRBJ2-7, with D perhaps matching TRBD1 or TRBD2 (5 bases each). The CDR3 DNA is TGCAGCGTTGACAGGGACGGTAGATCCTACGAGCAGTACTTC. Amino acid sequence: CSVDRDGRSYEQYF.